The rows below give T cell receptor beta chains drawn from one sample of a study of blood T cells in healthy people across ages. Using its own MiXCR run on the 5' RACE reads, TCRdb lists one record per CDR3 protein. The sample consists of 1.5 million to 2 million distinct CDR3 sequences, about 50% of them appearing once. Material for sequencing was blood. Every receptor here comes from a middle-aged woman in good health. Both conserved end residues are part of each CDR3. D genes are given only for firm matches. Expanded clones get a size class; other rows say once, few or many, or leave the size out.

CDR3	DNA	V	J	D	size
CATSDPRVGETQYF	TGTGCCACCAGTGATCCCAGGGTCGGGGAGACCCAGTACTTC	TRBV24-1	TRBJ2-5	-	-
CAVGVMNTEAFF	TGTGCCGTGGGGGTGATGAACACTGAAGCTTTCTTT	TRBV12-3/TRBV12-4	TRBJ1-1	-	-
CASKEGASYEQYF	TGTGCCAGCAAGGAGGGGGCGTCCTACGAGCAGTACTTC	TRBV28	TRBJ2-7	-	few
CARGQGRETQYF	TGTGCCAGGGGACAGGGACGGGAGACCCAGTACTTC	TRBV2	TRBJ2-5	TRBD1	few
CASSAFTTAGYTF	TGTGCCAGCAGTGCGTTCACGACAGCGGGATACACCTTC	TRBV12-3/TRBV12-4	TRBJ1-2	-	-
CASSFPRLRCSNYGYTF	TGTGCCAGCAGTTTTCCGCGACTCCGATGTTCTAACTATGGCTACACCTTC	TRBV28	TRBJ1-2	-	-
CSAREDRPGGNQPQHF	TGCAGTGCGAGGGAAGACAGGCCTGGTGGCAATCAGCCCCAGCATTTT	TRBV20-1	TRBJ1-5	-	-
CASSLSNRDRGWETQYF	TGTGCCAGCAGTTTATCGAACCGGGACAGGGGGTGGGAGACCCAGTACTTC	TRBV28	TRBJ2-5	TRBD1	-
CATRRVLTDTQYF	TGTGCCACAAGACGGGTCCTCACAGATACGCAGTATTTT	TRBV15	TRBJ2-3	-	few
CASSSRGQYRDTQYF	TGTGCCAGCAGTTCCCGAGGCCAGTATAGGGATACGCAGTATTTT	TRBV27	TRBJ2-3	-	-
CSAREDSGPYNEQFF	TGCAGTGCTAGAGAAGATAGCGGGCCCTACAATGAGCAGTTCTTC	TRBV20-1	TRBJ2-1	TRBD2	once
CSAREGRGLAGGFDTQYF	TGCAGTGCTAGAGAAGGGAGAGGACTAGCGGGGGGGTTTGATACGCAGTATTTT	TRBV20-1	TRBJ2-3	TRBD2	-
CSASFQGSPSSYNEQYF	TGCAGTGCTAGTTTCCAGGGATCGCCTAGCTCCTACAATGAGCAGTACTTC	TRBV20-1	TRBJ2-7	-	-
CASRWSRAQETHYF	TGTGCCAGCCGCTGGTCGCGGGCCCAAGAGACCCACTACTTC	TRBV6-5	TRBJ2-5	-	-
CSARDGTGSSYEQYF	TGCAGTGCTAGAGATGGGACAGGGAGCTCCTACGAGCAGTACTTC	TRBV20-1	TRBJ2-7	TRBD1	-
CSGMMGNGYTF	TGCAGCGGTATGATGGGGAATGGCTACACCTTC	TRBV29-1	TRBJ1-2	-	-
CASISGENIQYF	TGTGCCAGCATATCGGGTGAAAACATTCAGTACTTC	TRBV7-9	TRBJ2-4	-	-
CASSFVWTENSGLPYGYTF	TGTGCCAGCAGCTTTGTATGGACAGAGAACTCCGGACTACCCTATGGCTACACCTTC	TRBV7-2	TRBJ1-2	-	few
CSARYSGARGTDTQYF	TGCAGTGCTAGATATTCGGGGGCGCGGGGCACAGATACGCAGTATTTT	TRBV20-1	TRBJ2-3	-	-
CASSKLLAGAFYQETQYF	TGTGCCAGCAGTAAGCTTCTAGCGGGGGCCTTCTACCAAGAGACCCAGTACTTC	TRBV6-1	TRBJ2-5	TRBD2	-
CASSHRLRHSYEQYF	TGTGCCAGCAGTCATAGACTGAGACACTCCTACGAGCAGTACTTC	TRBV7-2	TRBJ2-7	-	few
CSARGLQGSQPQHF	TGCAGTGCTAGAGGCTTACAGGGATCTCAGCCCCAGCATTTT	TRBV20-1	TRBJ1-5	-	-
CATSRAAFPQYF	TGTGCCACCAGCAGAGCGGCGTTTCCGCAGTATTTT	TRBV15	TRBJ2-3	-	-
CASSQGSHNEQFF	TGCGCCAGCAGCCAAGGCTCGCATAATGAGCAGTTCTTC	TRBV4-3	TRBJ2-1	-	-
CASRAQGAGYTF	TGTGCCAGCAGAGCCCAGGGGGCGGGCTACACCTTC	TRBV6-5	TRBJ1-2	TRBD1	-
CASSDDGDYEQYF	TGTGCCAGCAGTGACGACGGAGACTACGAGCAGTACTTC	TRBV6-2/TRBV6-3	TRBJ2-7	-	-
CSARVPVGSYGYTF	TGCAGTGCTAGAGTACCCGTAGGATCCTATGGCTACACCTTC	TRBV20-1	TRBJ1-2	-	-
CASSSENRVSGYTF	TGTGCCAGCAGCTCAGAGAACAGGGTCAGTGGCTACACCTTC	TRBV7-9	TRBJ1-2	-	-
CASSLYGYEQYF	TGTGCCAGCAGTTTATATGGGTACGAGCAGTACTTC	TRBV7-2	TRBJ2-7	-	many
CASSVLGGTETQFF	TGTGCCAGCAGTGTATTGGGGGGTACCGAGACCCAGTTCTTC	TRBV28	TRBJ2-1	-	-
CASSPAPVMNTEAFF	TGCGCCAGCAGCCCCGCCCCAGTCATGAACACTGAAGCTTTCTTT	TRBV5-1	TRBJ1-1	-	-
CASSSSTGAVNEKLFF	TGTGCCAGCAGTTCCTCCACGGGGGCCGTTAATGAAAAACTGTTTTTT	TRBV27	TRBJ1-4	-	-
CSVGRLADKETQYF	TGCAGCGTTGGAAGGTTAGCGGACAAAGAGACCCAGTACTTC	TRBV29-1	TRBJ2-5	-	few
CASSPYRAISVGELFF	TGTGCCAGCAGTCCATACCGGGCCATAAGTGTCGGGGAGCTGTTTTTT	TRBV27	TRBJ2-2	-	once
CSAGGTSGGANQETQYF	TGCAGTGCTGGCGGGACTAGCGGGGGTGCAAACCAAGAGACCCAGTACTTC	TRBV20-1	TRBJ2-5	TRBD2	few
CATSDNGRNQETQYF	TGTGCCACCAGTGATAATGGACGAAACCAAGAGACCCAGTACTTC	TRBV24-1	TRBJ2-5	-	-
CASSQRGTGGYQETQYF	TGTGCCAGCAGCCAAAGGGGGACAGGGGGGTACCAAGAGACCCAGTACTTC	TRBV4-2	TRBJ2-5	TRBD1	-
CASSQEGGGEQFF	TGCGCCAGCAGCCAAGAGGGTGGAGGTGAGCAGTTCTTC	TRBV4-1	TRBJ2-1	-	-
CASSSRDYGTDTQYF	TGTGCCAGCAGTTCCCGGGACTACGGAACAGATACGCAGTATTTT	TRBV27	TRBJ2-3	TRBD2	-
CASSQGGSGGAWNEQFF	TGTGCCAGCAGCCAAGGCGGTAGCGGGGGCGCTTGGAATGAGCAGTTCTTC	TRBV4-2	TRBJ2-1	TRBD2	-
CASTLGGTDNEQFF	TGCGCCAGCACATTGGGGGGAACGGACAATGAGCAGTTCTTC	TRBV5-1	TRBJ2-1	-	-
CSGASGGEETQYF	TGCAGTGGGGCTAGCGGGGGGGAAGAGACCCAGTACTTC	TRBV20-1	TRBJ2-5	TRBD2	-
CASSFDPLEEQYF	TGTGCCAGCAGTTTTGACCCCCTTGAGGAGCAGTACTTC	TRBV27	TRBJ2-7	-	few
CASSQAEGQEGTEAFF	TGTGCCAGCAGCCAAGCCGAGGGACAGGAGGGCACTGAAGCTTTCTTT	TRBV4-2	TRBJ1-1	TRBD1	few
CASSLVRGAVSYNEQFF	TGTGCCAGCAGCTTAGTGCGGGGGGCCGTGTCCTACAATGAGCAGTTCTTC	TRBV7-2	TRBJ2-1	TRBD2	-